Reported below is one T cell receptor (beta chain). Its matching antigen is unknown. V lost 2 bases and J 3 bases, leaving 17 bases between the germline ends. This CDR3 comprises 16 residues. Germline CDR1 reads MRHNA; CDR2 reads SNTAGT. These data come from a study of T cells in localized non-small cell lung cancer. Whole-study findings and limits: Longer survival (overall) was linked to higher T cell density in blood. In adjacent lung appeared a median around 59 of the top 100 tumor clones.

The protocol was immunoSEQ multiplex PCR, while the TCRdb copy is restricted to in-frame clones and leaves out a portion. The sample carries around 69,000 clones, roughly 90% recorded once. This clonotype originated in a woman aged 35 to 75 with stage I lung adenocarcinoma. V gene TRBV6-4 combines with J gene TRBJ2-7; possibly TRBD1 or TRBD2 for D (5 bases each). Sequencing used peripheral blood, obtained before any cancer treatment. This CDR3 is CASSDPFGTGNYEQYF. The CDR3 coding sequence is TGTGCCAGCAGTGACCCGTTCGGGACGGGGAACTACGAGCAGTACTTC.